Sequencing of this T cell receptor (beta chain) was carried out in a study of Graves' ophthalmopathy and Graves' hyperthyroidism. Study summary: Stable hyperthyroidism was defined by absence of ophthalmopathy within 18 months of follow-up. General study findings and limits: The majority of expanded thyroid clonotypes above 0.001 frequency also occurred in blood.

With 2 bases clipped from V and 3 bases from J, the junction kept 4 bases outside the gene matches. The germline V gene has CDR1 ENHRY and CDR2 SYGVKD. CDR3 length: 14 amino acids. From RNA, the CDR3 regions of TCR beta chains were amplified and sequenced. First-round RT-PCR used HTBI primers; second-round multiplex PCR followed. From the multiplex PCR reads, TCRdb called clonotypes with MiXCR, one entry per CDR3 protein. Of a few hundred thousand distinct CDR3 sequences in the sample, approximately 35% were seen once. For this clonotype: Antigen specificity is unknown.

The hyperthyroidism patients had a new diagnosis of under 2 months' duration and were aged 18 to 65. It was on clinical symptoms, serum thyroxine, TRAb, thyroid ultrasound and orbital computed tomography that diagnosis relied. The chain recombines TRBV10-3 with TRBJ2-7, with 7 bases fitting TRBD1. The TCR was taken from an adult man with Graves' hyperthyroidism. Specimen: peripheral blood or thyroid tissue (not recorded which). CDR3: CAISEDRAHYEQYF. CDR3 DNA sequence: TGTGCCATCAGTGAGGACAGGGCGCACTACGAGCAGTACTTC.